The 5 T cell receptor beta chains below all came from one sample that was sequenced in a study of spatial heterogeneity in lung cancer (dated by TCRdb to the late 2010s). This specimen's time point label, interpreted: sample taken at primary tumor resection. The library was obtained by 5' RACE. Data came from a NextSeq 500. TCRdb redid the processing of the public reads, applying fastp at Q25 and MiXCR, and retained in-frame beta chains. When rows share a CDR3 protein, they turn into one entry using the most common DNA and genes. The sample table contains roughly 40,000 distinct CDR3 sequences; only one count was recorded for about 6.5% of them. Clones ranked in the top ten supply about 40% of the sample. This sample comprised PBMCs, obtained at surgery. All receptors come from a female donor with early-stage non-small cell lung cancer.

This clonotype was detected only a few times. V is TRBV29-1 and J is TRBJ1-1; 10 positions match TRBD1. From germline, CDR1 is SQVTM and CDR2 ANQGSEA. CDR3 size: 15 residues. With V trimmed by 5 bases and J by 5 bases, 11 bases remained unmatched. The CDR3 loop is CSVIGTGEKMTEAFF. The CDR3 bases are TGCAGCGTTATCGGGACAGGGGAAAAAATGACTGAAGCTTTCTTT.

A few counts support this clonotype. The chain couples TRBV9 to TRBJ2-7, with D possibly TRBD1 on 6 matching bases. V dropped 4 bases and J dropped 3 bases, with 14 bases sitting between them. CDR1 and CDR2 from the germline V gene are SGDLS and YYNGEE. The CDR3 has 14 amino acids. This CDR3 reads CASSPRGTFYEQYF. Here the CDR3 DNA reads TGTGCCAGCAGCCCAAGGGGGACATTCTACGAGCAGTACTTC.

The table lists this clonotype with a few counts. The chain uses TRBV11-2 and TRBJ2-3; D may be TRBD1 (5 bases). With 3 bases removed from V and 2 bases from J, the gap between germline ends came to 12 bases. CDR3 length: 15 amino acids. Germline CDR1 SGHAT, CDR2 FQNNGV. The CDR3, as DNA: TGTGCCAGCAGCTTCCGACAGTCCCCCACAGATACGCAGTATTTT. It is translated as CASSFRQSPTDTQYF. Looking up the rest from reference TRBV11-2 and TRBJ2-3 gives the full variable domain: EAGVAQSPRYKIIEKRQSVAFWCNPISGHATLYWYQQILGQGPKLLIQFQNNGVVDDSQLPKDRFSAERLKGVDSTLKIQPAKLEDSAVYLCASSFRQSPTDTQYFGPGTRLTVL.

This clonotype was recorded at least ten times. This rearrangement joins TRBV28 to TRBJ1-2; possibly TRBD1 for D (5 bases). The germline V gene has CDR1 MDHEN and CDR2 SYDVKM. This CDR3 spans 14 amino acids. V lost 5 bases, J lost 2 bases, and 12 bases lay in between. This chain's CDR3 is CASSGPAGNYGYTF. In DNA, the CDR3 is TGTGCCAGCAGTGGCCCCGCAGGGAACTATGGCTACACCTTC.

This clonotype has ten or more counts. The chain recombines TRBV18 with TRBJ1-1; TRBD1 matches at 8 bases. Germline CDR1 is KGHSH and CDR2 is LQKENI. Germline trimming cut 1 base from V and 3 bases from J; bases unmatched to any gene: 7. The CDR3 loop spans 16 amino acids. This CDR3 is CASSPRAGGSDTEAFF. CDR3 in DNA: TGTGCCAGCTCACCACGGGCAGGGGGCTCTGACACTGAAGCTTTCTTT.